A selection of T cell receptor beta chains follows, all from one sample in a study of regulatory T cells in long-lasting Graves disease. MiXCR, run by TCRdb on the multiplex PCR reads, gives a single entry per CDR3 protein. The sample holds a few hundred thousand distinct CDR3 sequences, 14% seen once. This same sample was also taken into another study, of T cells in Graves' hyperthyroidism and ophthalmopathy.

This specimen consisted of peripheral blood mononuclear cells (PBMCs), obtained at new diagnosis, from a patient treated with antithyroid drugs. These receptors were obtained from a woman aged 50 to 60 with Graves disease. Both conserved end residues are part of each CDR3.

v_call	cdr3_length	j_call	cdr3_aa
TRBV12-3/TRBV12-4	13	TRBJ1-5	CASSPGSHQPQHF
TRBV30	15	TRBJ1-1	CAWSVLSGINTEAFF
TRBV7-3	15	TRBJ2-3	CASSLAKNCTDTQYF
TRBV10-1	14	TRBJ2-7	CASTCCREVYEQYF
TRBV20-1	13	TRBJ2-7	CSAIWTGAYEQYF
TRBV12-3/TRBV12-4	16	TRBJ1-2	CASSSLFRQSNYGYTF
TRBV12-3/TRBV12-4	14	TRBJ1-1	CASSLGGGNTEAFF
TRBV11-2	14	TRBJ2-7	CASSLRREHYEQYF
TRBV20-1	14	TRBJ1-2	CSAPNRVNNYGYTF
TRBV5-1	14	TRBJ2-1	CASRGLDAYNEQFF
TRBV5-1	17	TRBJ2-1	CASSATSVRGRYNEQFF
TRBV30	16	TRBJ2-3	CAWSLLGATSTDTQYF
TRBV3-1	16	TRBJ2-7	CASSLKTGQWVDEQYF
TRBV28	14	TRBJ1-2	CASSLGGANYGYTF
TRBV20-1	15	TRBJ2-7	CSARVDLSDYYEQYF
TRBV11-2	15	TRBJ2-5	CASSLSTGGPETQYF
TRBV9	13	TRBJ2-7	CASSAASGLEQYF
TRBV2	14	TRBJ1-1	CASRRTGMNTEAFF
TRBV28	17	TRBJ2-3	CASSLTSSGTYTDTQYF
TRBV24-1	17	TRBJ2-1	CATSDSQGKSSYNEQFF
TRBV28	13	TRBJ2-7	CASSSSNSGEQYF
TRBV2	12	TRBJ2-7	CASKDDLLEQYF
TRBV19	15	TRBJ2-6	CASMEADVGANVLTF
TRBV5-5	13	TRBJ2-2	CASRRGVTGELFF
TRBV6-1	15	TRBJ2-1	CASSRRGVSYNEQFF
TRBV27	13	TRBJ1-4	CASSLWGGEKLFF
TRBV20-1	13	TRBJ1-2	CSARVGGAGGYTF
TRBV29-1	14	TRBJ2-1	CSVGGQISYNEQFF
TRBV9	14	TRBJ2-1	CASSASGTSGKKFF
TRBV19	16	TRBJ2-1	CASNSLAVEVYNEQFF
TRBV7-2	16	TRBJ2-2	CASSLRSWVSTGELFF
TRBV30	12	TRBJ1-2	CAWSGVDYGYTF
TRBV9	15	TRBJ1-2	CASSVAPPGNYGYTF
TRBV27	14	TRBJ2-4	CASSLRGPKNIQYF
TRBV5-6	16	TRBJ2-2	CASSLGGTPNTGELFF
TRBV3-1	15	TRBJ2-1	CASSQEGTGYNEQFF
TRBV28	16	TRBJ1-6	CASSLLGATWNSPLHF
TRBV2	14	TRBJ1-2	CASHRTGGSYGYTF
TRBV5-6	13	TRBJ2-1	CASSGGPSDEQFF
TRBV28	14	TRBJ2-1	CASSPGGSPGEQFF